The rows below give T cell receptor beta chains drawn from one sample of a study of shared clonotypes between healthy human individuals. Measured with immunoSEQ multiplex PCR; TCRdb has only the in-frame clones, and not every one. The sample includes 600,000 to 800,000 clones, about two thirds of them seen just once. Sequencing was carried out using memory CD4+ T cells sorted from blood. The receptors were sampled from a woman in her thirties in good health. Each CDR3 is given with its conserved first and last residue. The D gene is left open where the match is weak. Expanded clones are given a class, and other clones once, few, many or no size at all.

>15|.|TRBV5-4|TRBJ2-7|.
TGTGCCAGCAGCTTAAACAGGGCTACCTCCTACGAGCAGTACTTC
CASSLNRATSYEQYF
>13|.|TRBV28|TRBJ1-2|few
TGTGCCAGCAGTTTCGGCCGGTACTATGGCTACACCTTC
CASSFGRYYGYTF
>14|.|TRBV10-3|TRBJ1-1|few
TGTGCCTCAAGAGCAGTCGCAGGGAACACTGAAGCTTTCTTT
CASRAVAGNTEAFF
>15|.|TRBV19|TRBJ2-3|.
TGTGCCAGTAGTATTTGGTCCGCGGGCGCAGATACGCAGTATTTT
CASSIWSAGADTQYF
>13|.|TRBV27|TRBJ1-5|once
TGTGCCAGCAGCCCCAGGGTTGGCCAGCCCCAGCATTTT
CASSPRVGQPQHF
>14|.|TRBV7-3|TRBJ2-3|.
TGTGCCAGCAGCACAGGGTCGTCTACAGATACGCAGTATTTT
CASSTGSSTDTQYF
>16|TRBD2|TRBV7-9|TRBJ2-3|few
TGTGCCAGCAGCACGGGACTAGCGGTTAGCACAGATACGCAGTATTTT
CASSTGLAVSTDTQYF
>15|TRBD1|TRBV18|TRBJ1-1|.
TGTGCCAGCTCACTTACGGGACAGTTGAACACTGAAGCTTTCTTT
CASSLTGQLNTEAFF
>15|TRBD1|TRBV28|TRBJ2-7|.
TGTGCCAGCAGTTTACAGCGACAGGGGGTCTACGAGCAGTACTTC
CASSLQRQGVYEQYF
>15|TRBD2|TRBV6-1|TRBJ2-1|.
TGTGCCAGCAGTGATCGGCCTAGCGGGACCGATGAGCAGTTCTTC
CASSDRPSGTDEQFF
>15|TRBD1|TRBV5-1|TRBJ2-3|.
TGCGCCAGCAGCCGAGGACAGGGGGCTGTGGATACGCAGTATTTT
CASSRGQGAVDTQYF
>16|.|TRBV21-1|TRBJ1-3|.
TGTGCCAGCAGCCCCGACCCAGGGCATCCTGGAAACACCATATATTTT
CASSPDPGHPGNTIYF
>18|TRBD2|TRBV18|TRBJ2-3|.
TGTGCCAGCTCCCAATTTACCGGGACTAGCGGGCGAACAGATACGCAGTATTTT
CASSQFTGTSGRTDTQYF
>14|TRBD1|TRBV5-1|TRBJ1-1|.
TGCGCCAGCAGCTTGTTGGCAGGGGGAACTGAAGCTTTCTTT
CASSLLAGGTEAFF
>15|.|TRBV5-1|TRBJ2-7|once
TGCGCCAGCAGCAAAAGACAGGACTTCTCCTACGAGCAGTACTTC
CASSKRQDFSYEQYF
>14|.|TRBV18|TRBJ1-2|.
TGTGCCAGCTCACCAGTCGGACGGAACTATGGCTACACCTTC
CASSPVGRNYGYTF
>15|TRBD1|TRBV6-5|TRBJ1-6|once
TGTGCCAGCAGTTACTCCGGGACAGCAAATTCACCCCTCCACTTT
CASSYSGTANSPLHF
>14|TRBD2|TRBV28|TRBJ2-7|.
TGTGCCAGCAGTGGACTAGCGGGGCACTACGAGCAGTACTTC
CASSGLAGHYEQYF
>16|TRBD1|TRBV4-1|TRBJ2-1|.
TGCGCCAGCAGCCTTCAGGACAGGGATCCCTACAATGAGCAGTTCTTC
CASSLQDRDPYNEQFF
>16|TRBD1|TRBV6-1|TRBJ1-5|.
TGTGCCAGCAGTGTCTCGGCAGGGGGCTGGGGGCAGCCCCAGCATTTT
CASSVSAGGWGQPQHF
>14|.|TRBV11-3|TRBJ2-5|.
TGTGCCAGCAGCCCGAGGCGATGGGGTGAGACCCAGTACTTC
CASSPRRWGETQYF
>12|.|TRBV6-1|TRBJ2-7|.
TGTGCCAGCAATAGGGGCTCCTACGAGCAGTACTTC
CASNRGSYEQYF
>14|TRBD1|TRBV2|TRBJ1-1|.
TGTGCCAGCAGACTGACAGGGGGCCGGACTGAAGCTTTCTTT
CASRLTGGRTEAFF
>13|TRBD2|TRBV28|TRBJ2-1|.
TGTGCCAGCAGTCGCGGGGGGCACAATGAGCAGTTCTTC
CASSRGGHNEQFF
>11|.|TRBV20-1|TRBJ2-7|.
TGCAGTGCGCCCCGACAGTACGAGCAGTACTTC
CSAPRQYEQYF
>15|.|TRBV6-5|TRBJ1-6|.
TGTGCCAGCAGTTATTTCGCAGGAGGAGATTCACCCCTCCACTTT
CASSYFAGGDSPLHF